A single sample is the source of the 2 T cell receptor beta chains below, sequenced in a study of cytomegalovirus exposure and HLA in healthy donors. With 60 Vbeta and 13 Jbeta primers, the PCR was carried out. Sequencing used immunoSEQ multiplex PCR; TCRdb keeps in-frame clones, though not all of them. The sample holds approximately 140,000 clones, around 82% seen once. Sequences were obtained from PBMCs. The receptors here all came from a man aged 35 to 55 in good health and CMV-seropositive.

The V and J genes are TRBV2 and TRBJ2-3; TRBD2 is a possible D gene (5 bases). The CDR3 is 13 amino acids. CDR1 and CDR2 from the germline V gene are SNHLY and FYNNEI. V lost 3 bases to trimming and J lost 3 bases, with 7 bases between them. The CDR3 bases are TGTGCCAGCAGTGATGGACTTACAGATACGCAGTATTTT. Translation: CASSDGLTDTQYF.

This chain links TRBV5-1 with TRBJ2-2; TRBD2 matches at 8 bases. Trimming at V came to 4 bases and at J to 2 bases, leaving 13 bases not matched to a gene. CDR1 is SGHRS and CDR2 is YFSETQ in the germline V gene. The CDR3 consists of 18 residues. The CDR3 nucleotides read TGCGCCAGCAGCCTATTAGGCTTTAGCGGGGTTAACACCGGGGAGCTGTTTTTT. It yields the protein CASSLLGFSGVNTGELFF.